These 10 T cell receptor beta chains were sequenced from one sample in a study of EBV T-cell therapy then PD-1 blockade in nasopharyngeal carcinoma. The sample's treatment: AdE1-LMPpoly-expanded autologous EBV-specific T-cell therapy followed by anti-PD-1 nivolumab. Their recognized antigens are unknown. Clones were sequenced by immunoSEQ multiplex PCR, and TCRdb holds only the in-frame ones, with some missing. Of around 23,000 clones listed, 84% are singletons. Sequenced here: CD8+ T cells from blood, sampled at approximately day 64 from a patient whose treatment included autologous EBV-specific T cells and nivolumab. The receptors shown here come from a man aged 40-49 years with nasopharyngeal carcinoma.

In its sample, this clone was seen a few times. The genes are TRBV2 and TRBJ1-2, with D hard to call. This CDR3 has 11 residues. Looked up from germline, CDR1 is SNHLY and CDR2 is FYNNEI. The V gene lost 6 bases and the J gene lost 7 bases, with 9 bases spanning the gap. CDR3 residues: CASRVMGGYTF. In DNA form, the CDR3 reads TGTGCCAGCAGGGTCATGGGTGGCTACACCTTC.

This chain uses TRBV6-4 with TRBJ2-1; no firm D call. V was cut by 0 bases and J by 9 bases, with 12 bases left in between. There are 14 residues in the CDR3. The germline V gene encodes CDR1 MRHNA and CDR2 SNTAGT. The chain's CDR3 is CASSDSTSSSEQFF. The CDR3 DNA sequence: TGTGCCAGCAGTGACTCGACGAGCTCCAGTGAGCAGTTCTTC.

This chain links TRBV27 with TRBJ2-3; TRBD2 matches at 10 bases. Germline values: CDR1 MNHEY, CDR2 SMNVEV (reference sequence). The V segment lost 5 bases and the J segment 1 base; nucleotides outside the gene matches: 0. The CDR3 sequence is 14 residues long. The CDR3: CASSTSGGTDTQYF. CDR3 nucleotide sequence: TGTGCCAGCAGTACTAGCGGGGGCACAGATACGCAGTATTTT.

DNA of the CDR3: TGTGCCAGCAGCGTATATCCGTCCTATGGCTACACCTTC. This sequence encodes CASSVYPSYGYTF. The chain recombines TRBV9 with TRBJ1-2, with D hard to call. The CDR3 extends over 13 amino acids. Per the germline V gene, CDR1 is SGDLS and CDR2 is YYNGEE. V lost 1 base to trimming and J lost 4 bases, with 8 bases between them.

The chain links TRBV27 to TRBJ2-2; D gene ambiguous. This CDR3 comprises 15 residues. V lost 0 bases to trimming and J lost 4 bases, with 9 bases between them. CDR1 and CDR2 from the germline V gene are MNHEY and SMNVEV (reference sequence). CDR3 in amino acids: CASSLSYPGTGELFF. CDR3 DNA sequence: TGTGCCAGCAGTTTATCGTACCCGGGCACCGGGGAGCTGTTTTTT.

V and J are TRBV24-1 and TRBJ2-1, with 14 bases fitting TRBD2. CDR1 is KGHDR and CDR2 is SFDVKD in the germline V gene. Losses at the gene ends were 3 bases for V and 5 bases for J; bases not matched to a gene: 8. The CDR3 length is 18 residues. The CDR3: CATSDGTSGGLYNNEQFF. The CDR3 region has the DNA TGTGCCACCAGTGATGGGACTAGCGGGGGCCTGTATAACAATGAGCAGTTCTTC.

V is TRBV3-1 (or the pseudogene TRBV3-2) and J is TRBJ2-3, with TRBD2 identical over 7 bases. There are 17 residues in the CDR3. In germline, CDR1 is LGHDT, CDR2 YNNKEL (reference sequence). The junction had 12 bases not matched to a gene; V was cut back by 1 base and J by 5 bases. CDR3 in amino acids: CASSQARGRVAQDTQYF. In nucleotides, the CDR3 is TGTGCCAGCAGCCAAGCCAGAGGGAGGGTAGCCCAAGATACGCAGTATTTT.

The CDR3 reads CASSLENSGNTIYF. The CDR3 nucleotides are TGTGCCAGCAGCTTAGAGAACTCTGGAAACACCATATATTTT. V gene TRBV5-4 combines with J gene TRBJ1-3; D ambiguous. The V gene's germline CDR1 is SGHNT and CDR2 YYREEE (reference sequence). The CDR3 is 14 residues long. Trimming pared 2 bases from V and 0 bases from J, leaving 6 bases between.

The CDR3, as DNA: TGCGCCAGCAGCCGAAAGACATGGTCGGGGGTAAACAATGAGCAGTTCTTC. It specifies CASSRKTWSGVNNEQFF. The rearrangement uses TRBV4-3 and TRBJ2-1; TRBD2 is a possible D gene (6 bases). V was trimmed by 4 bases and J by 5 bases, leaving 21 bases between them. Germline V gene lookup returns CDR1 LGHNA and CDR2 YSLEER. This CDR3 has 17 residues.

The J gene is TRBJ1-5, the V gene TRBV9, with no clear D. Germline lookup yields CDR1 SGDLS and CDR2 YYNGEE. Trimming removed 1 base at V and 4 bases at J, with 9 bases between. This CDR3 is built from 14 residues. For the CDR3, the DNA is TGTGCCAGCAGCGTATTCGGGGAGAATCAGCCCCAGCATTTT. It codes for CASSVFGENQPQHF. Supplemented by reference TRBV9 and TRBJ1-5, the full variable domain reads DSGVTQTPKHLITATGQRVTLRCSPRSGDLSVYWYQQSLDQGLQFLIQYYNGEERAKGNILERFSAQQFPDLHSELNLSSLELGDSALYFCASSVFGENQPQHFGDGTRLSIL.